This TCR beta chain was captured by sequencing in a study of blood T cell repertoires in COVID-19. At the level of the study: From T cells, B-cell-depleted T cells, or PBMCs came the material, which was cDNA or gDNA.

Using immunoSEQ multiplex PCR, the repertoire was profiled, and TCRdb retains in-frame clones only, with some absent. The table lists about 200,000 clones, roughly 84% of them singletons. The V and J ends lost 10 bases and 3 bases respectively, with 19 bases between them. The CDR3 has 15 residues. CDR1 ENHRY and CDR2 SYGVKD come from the germline V gene. The chain combines TRBV10-3 with TRBJ1-5; D gene uncertain. This sequence was found in a woman aged 80 or over with acute or convalescent COVID-19. The source material was peripheral blood. The CDR3 region is CATAEARPDNQPQHF. The CDR3 region has the DNA TGTGCCACCGCTGAGGCGCGGCCCGACAATCAGCCCCAGCATTTT.